The clone carrying this T cell receptor beta chain was counted only a few times. The antigen remains unidentified. V gave up 2 bases and J gave up 3 bases, with 23 bases separating them. The CDR3 covers 18 residues. CDR1 and CDR2 from the germline V gene are SGHTA and FQGNSA. This specimen comes from a study of post-analysis software for immune sequencing data. For the study at large: Disease trajectories encompassed relapsing-remitting, secondary progressive and progressive-relapsing multiple sclerosis. Regarding the study as a whole: About five TRBV segments were more frequent in patients than controls; TRBV5-6, TRBV5-1 and TRBV20-1 belonged to this group.

The authors incorporated unique molecular identifiers into the TCR beta cDNA libraries. Once about 0.9 to 11 million T cells were used, a few hundred thousand cDNA molecules resulted. MiXCR was run by TCRdb on the PCR reads, yielding one entry per CDR3 protein. The table shows approximately 440,000 distinct CDR3 sequences, with nearly 45% occurring only once. The rearrangement links TRBV7-2 to TRBJ2-7; tentative D call: TRBD1 (5 bases). Sequencing was carried out using blood. The source of this sequence is a girl aged 5-17 years with multiple sclerosis. The CDR3 protein is CASSLFPRRDSRDYEQYF. The CDR3 coding sequence is TGTGCCAGCAGCTTATTTCCCCGACGAGACAGTAGGGACTACGAGCAGTACTTC. Together with reference TRBV7-2 and TRBJ2-7, the CDR3 gives the full variable domain: GAGVSQSPSNKVTEKGKDVELRCDPISGHTALYWYRQSLGQGLEFLIYFQGNSAPDKSGLPSDRFSAERTGGSVSTLTIQRTQQEDSAVYLCASSLFPRRDSRDYEQYFGPGTRLTVT.